These T cell receptor beta chains were read from a single sample in a study of cytomegalovirus exposure and HLA in healthy donors. The assay was immunoSEQ multiplex PCR, and TCRdb's table has in-frame clones only and misses some. The sample consists of around 170,000 clones, 85% of them appearing once. The sample comprised PBMCs. The source is a man aged 18 to 30 in good health and CMV-seropositive. The CDR3 runs from the conserved cysteine through the conserved F or W. The D gene is left open where the match is weak. Clone size is not always given. Where it is, it says once, few, many or a class for expanded clones.

abundance: .
v_gene: TRBV6-1
d_gene: TRBD2
j_gene: TRBJ2-3
CDR3aa: CASNLAGGSTDTQYF
CDR3nt: TGTGCCAGCAACCTAGCGGGGGGGTCCACAGATACGCAGTATTTT

abundance: .
v_gene: TRBV29-1
d_gene: .
j_gene: TRBJ2-7
CDR3aa: CSVEEEGSHEQYF
CDR3nt: TGCAGCGTTGAAGAGGAGGGGTCCCACGAGCAGTACTTC

abundance: .
v_gene: TRBV7-3
d_gene: .
j_gene: TRBJ1-2
CDR3aa: CASSFDRTSYGYTF
CDR3nt: TGTGCCAGCAGCTTCGACAGAACCTCCTATGGCTACACCTTC

abundance: .
v_gene: TRBV4-1
d_gene: .
j_gene: TRBJ1-4
CDR3aa: CASSPLHTNEKLFF
CDR3nt: TGCGCCAGCAGCCCTCTGCACACGAATGAAAAACTGTTTTTT

abundance: .
v_gene: TRBV6-1
d_gene: .
j_gene: TRBJ1-6
CDR3aa: CASTGSSYNSPLHF
CDR3nt: TGTGCCAGCACGGGGAGCTCCTATAATTCACCCCTCCACTTT

abundance: .
v_gene: TRBV5-6
d_gene: .
j_gene: TRBJ1-2
CDR3aa: CASSLTAWGYTF
CDR3nt: TGTGCCAGCAGCTTGACAGCCTGGGGCTACACCTTC

abundance: .
v_gene: TRBV30
d_gene: .
j_gene: TRBJ2-7
CDR3aa: CAWSLEYYEQYF
CDR3nt: TGTGCCTGGAGTTTGGAGTACTACGAGCAGTACTTC

abundance: .
v_gene: TRBV27
d_gene: TRBD1
j_gene: TRBJ2-1
CDR3aa: CASSPGQGFVGSYNEQFF
CDR3nt: TGTGCCAGCTCCCCGGGACAGGGTTTCGTCGGCTCCTACAATGAGCAGTTCTTC

abundance: .
v_gene: TRBV6-6
d_gene: .
j_gene: TRBJ1-1
CDR3aa: CASSPGSVNTEAFF
CDR3nt: TGTGCCAGCAGCCCAGGATCCGTGAACACTGAAGCTTTCTTT

abundance: .
v_gene: TRBV27
d_gene: .
j_gene: TRBJ1-3
CDR3aa: CASSPGSSGNTIYF
CDR3nt: TGTGCCAGCAGTCCGGGGAGCTCTGGAAACACCATATATTTT

abundance: .
v_gene: TRBV4-2
d_gene: TRBD2
j_gene: TRBJ2-3
CDR3aa: CASSQDLAGGRTDTQYF
CDR3nt: TGTGCCAGCAGCCAAGACCTAGCGGGGGGTCGCACAGATACGCAGTATTTT

abundance: once
v_gene: TRBV5-4
d_gene: .
j_gene: TRBJ2-5
CDR3aa: CASSFPSGAQETQYF
CDR3nt: TGTGCCAGCAGCTTCCCGAGTGGGGCCCAAGAGACCCAGTACTTC

abundance: .
v_gene: TRBV7-9
d_gene: .
j_gene: TRBJ2-7
CDR3aa: CASSLPGFDEQYF
CDR3nt: TGTGCCAGCAGCCTCCCCGGGTTTGACGAGCAGTACTTC

abundance: .
v_gene: TRBV5-4
d_gene: TRBD1
j_gene: TRBJ2-7
CDR3aa: CASSSGQNYEQYF
CDR3nt: TGTGCCAGCAGCTCGGGACAGAACTACGAGCAGTACTTC

abundance: .
v_gene: TRBV28
d_gene: .
j_gene: TRBJ2-7
CDR3aa: CASSFQGFYEQYF
CDR3nt: TGTGCCAGCAGTTTCCAGGGGTTTTACGAGCAGTACTTC

abundance: .
v_gene: TRBV7-2
d_gene: .
j_gene: TRBJ1-2
CDR3aa: CASSFQQGSKGYTF
CDR3nt: TGTGCCAGCAGCTTTCAACAGGGTAGCAAGGGCTACACCTTC

abundance: .
v_gene: TRBV27
d_gene: .
j_gene: TRBJ1-2
CDR3aa: CASTPTGGYYGYTF
CDR3nt: TGTGCCAGCACCCCGACAGGTGGCTACTATGGCTACACCTTC

abundance: .
v_gene: TRBV7-8
d_gene: .
j_gene: TRBJ2-1
CDR3aa: CASSPRKGKNNEQFF
CDR3nt: TGTGCCAGCAGCCCCCGGAAGGGGAAGAACAATGAGCAGTTCTTC

abundance: .
v_gene: TRBV9
d_gene: .
j_gene: TRBJ1-2
CDR3aa: CASSGGGNYGYTF
CDR3nt: TGTGCCAGCAGCGGGGGGGGCAACTATGGCTACACCTTC

abundance: .
v_gene: TRBV5-1
d_gene: TRBD1
j_gene: TRBJ1-1
CDR3aa: CASSPQTGVTEAFF
CDR3nt: TGCGCCAGCAGCCCACAGACAGGGGTTACTGAAGCTTTCTTT

abundance: .
v_gene: TRBV7-3
d_gene: .
j_gene: TRBJ2-3
CDR3aa: CASSAITGADTQYF
CDR3nt: TGTGCCAGCAGCGCAATCACGGGGGCAGATACGCAGTATTTT

abundance: .
v_gene: TRBV7-2
d_gene: TRBD1
j_gene: TRBJ1-2
CDR3aa: CASSFTGVGGYTF
CDR3nt: TGTGCCAGCAGCTTTACAGGGGTTGGTGGCTACACCTTC

abundance: once
v_gene: TRBV29-1
d_gene: TRBD2
j_gene: TRBJ2-5
CDR3aa: CSVPLGGLADYILYQETQYF
CDR3nt: TGCAGCGTTCCTTTAGGCGGACTAGCGGATTATATCTTGTACCAAGAGACCCAGTACTTC

abundance: .
v_gene: TRBV19
d_gene: .
j_gene: TRBJ1-5
CDR3aa: CASSLEGDSNQPQHF
CDR3nt: TGTGCCAGTAGCTTGGAAGGAGACTCCAATCAGCCCCAGCATTTT

abundance: .
v_gene: TRBV28
d_gene: .
j_gene: TRBJ1-1
CDR3aa: CASSLPGVTEAFF
CDR3nt: TGTGCCAGCAGTTTGCCGGGGGTAACTGAAGCTTTCTTT

abundance: .
v_gene: TRBV5-1
d_gene: .
j_gene: TRBJ2-3
CDR3aa: CASSPISERTDTQYF
CDR3nt: TGCGCCAGCAGTCCTATTAGCGAGAGAACAGATACGCAGTATTTT

abundance: .
v_gene: TRBV4-1
d_gene: TRBD2
j_gene: TRBJ2-1
CDR3aa: CASSTQTSGGYNEQFF
CDR3nt: TGCGCCAGCAGCACTCAGACTAGCGGGGGCTACAATGAGCAGTTCTTC

abundance: .
v_gene: TRBV7-4
d_gene: .
j_gene: TRBJ1-4
CDR3aa: CASSLVRGVNEKLFF
CDR3nt: TGTGCCAGCAGCTTAGTTCGGGGGGTAAATGAAAAACTGTTTTTT

abundance: once
v_gene: TRBV6-6
d_gene: TRBD2
j_gene: TRBJ2-1
CDR3aa: CASTRASGSNEQFF
CDR3nt: TGTGCCAGCACCAGAGCTAGCGGGAGTAATGAGCAGTTCTTC

abundance: once
v_gene: TRBV19
d_gene: .
j_gene: TRBJ1-1
CDR3aa: CASSDLITGRGTEAFF
CDR3nt: TGTGCCAGTAGTGATCTTATTACAGGGCGTGGTACTGAAGCTTTCTTT

abundance: few
v_gene: TRBV11-2
d_gene: .
j_gene: TRBJ2-3
CDR3aa: CASRLGRGGAGTDTQYF
CDR3nt: TGTGCCAGCAGGTTAGGGAGAGGGGGGGCGGGCACAGATACGCAGTATTTT

abundance: .
v_gene: TRBV7-9
d_gene: TRBD2
j_gene: TRBJ2-3
CDR3aa: CASSLIAGVADTQYF
CDR3nt: TGTGCCAGCAGCTTAATAGCGGGAGTGGCAGATACGCAGTATTTT

abundance: .
v_gene: TRBV18
d_gene: .
j_gene: TRBJ2-5
CDR3aa: CASSPSSRIRRETQYF
CDR3nt: TGTGCCAGCTCACCCTCCTCCCGCATAAGGCGGGAGACCCAGTACTTC

abundance: .
v_gene: TRBV27
d_gene: .
j_gene: TRBJ2-7
CDR3aa: CASSLHPAGNGEQYF
CDR3nt: TGTGCCAGCAGTTTACATCCTGCCGGGAACGGCGAGCAGTACTTC

abundance: .
v_gene: TRBV28
d_gene: TRBD1
j_gene: TRBJ2-3
CDR3aa: CASSPRGQFGTDTQYF
CDR3nt: TGTGCCAGCAGTCCTCGGGGACAGTTTGGCACAGATACGCAGTATTTT